Below, 6 T cell receptor beta chains from the same sample are listed, as sequenced in a study of radiotherapy plus CTLA-4 blockade in lung cancer. Measured with immunoSEQ multiplex PCR; TCRdb has only the in-frame clones, and not every one. The repertoire has about 59,000 clones, around 74% of them found once; the top ten carry about 8.9%. The specimen comprised peripheral blood, sampled from a patient treated with radiotherapy plus ipilimumab. These TCRs come from a human donor with non-small cell lung cancer whose response to radiotherapy plus ipilimumab could not be evaluated.

In regard to this clone: An end of the junction does not agree with germline; a read error may underlie this. Other DNA sequences in the same sample also yield this CDR3. The chain's CDR3 is CASRDQGSSNEKLFF. The CDR3 coding sequence is TGCGCCAGCAGGGATCAGGGGAGCTCTAATGAAAAACTGTTTTTT. This chain links TRBV6-6 with TRBJ1-4; D perhaps matches TRBD1 (6 bases). In germline, CDR1 is MNHNY, CDR2 SVGAGI (reference sequence). CDR3 length: 15 amino acids.

This clone was seen a handful of times. The chain joins TRBV6-1 to TRBJ1-4, with D uncertain. V was clipped by 1 base and J by 8 bases, with 11 bases between them. There are 14 residues in the CDR3. CDR1 is MNHNS, CDR2 SASEGT, per germline. The CDR3 DNA reads TGTGCCAGCAGTGAAGAGGGAGGCCCAGAAAAACTGTTTTTT. Translation gives CASSEEGGPEKLFF.

In nucleotides, the CDR3 is TGTGCCAGCAGTACCCCGGGGGTTAACTATGGCTACACCTTC. It translates to CASSTPGVNYGYTF. The chain couples TRBV6-1 to TRBJ1-2; possibly TRBD1 for D (5 bases). Germline-derived CDR1 and CDR2 are MNHNS and SASEGT. This CDR3 contains 14 residues. The V end was cut by 5 bases, the J end by 1 base, with 11 bases between.

The chain is built from TRBV27 and TRBJ2-3; unclear D gene. The CDR3 is 11 residues long. The V end was cut by 6 bases, the J end by 12 bases, with 13 bases between. Germline V lookup: CDR1 MNHEY, CDR2 SMNVEV (reference sequence). CDR3: CASRFGLSQYF. DNA of the CDR3: TGTGCCAGCAGGTTCGGTCTTTCCCAGTATTTT.

This clone occurred once. The chain couples TRBV7-8 to TRBJ1-1; D may be TRBD1 (6 bases). CDR3 length equals 14 residues. Per germline, CDR1 SGHVS and CDR2 FQNEAQ. Trimming pared 2 bases from V and 0 bases from J, leaving 7 bases between. CDR3 in amino acids: CASSLPGVNTEAFF. CDR3 coding DNA: TGTGCCAGCAGCTTACCAGGGGTGAACACTGAAGCTTTCTTT.

V gene TRBV27 combines with J gene TRBJ1-2; TRBD1 might be the D (5 bases). V lost 5 bases and J lost 6, with 22 bases in between. CDR3 size: 16 residues. Per the germline V gene, CDR1 is MNHEY and CDR2 is SMNVEV (reference sequence). CDR3 protein: CASSRSSPDRSNGYTF. DNA for the CDR3: TGTGCCAGCAGTCGCTCGTCCCCCGACAGATCTAATGGCTACACCTTC.